The subject of this entry is one T cell receptor beta chain. This sample stems from a study of blood T cell repertoires in COVID-19. Study-level information: Samples came from the United States, Italy and Spain, spanning acute and convalescent COVID-19.

Authors' processing steps: The authors estimated nucleated cell counts from reference gene primer amplification. Assay used: immunoSEQ multiplex PCR; TCRdb lists only in-frame clones, some missing. V and J calls and clone size are given by that table; D and trimming were obtained from the DNA. The repertoire holds 210,000 or so clones, approximately 81% seen once, with 15% to 20% in the top ten. CDR1 and CDR2 (germline): SEHNR, FQNEAQ (reference sequence). CDR3 length: 15 amino acids. Trimming took off 3 bases at V and 0 bases at J, with 6 bases between the two ends. This TCR was sampled from a human donor in a cohort sampled during active COVID-19. The source material was peripheral blood. The chain joins TRBV7-9 to TRBJ2-6, with no clear D. The DNA of the CDR3 is TGTGCCAGCAGCTTTAGTAGCTCTGGGGCCAACGTCCTGACTTTC. Amino acid sequence: CASSFSSSGANVLTF.